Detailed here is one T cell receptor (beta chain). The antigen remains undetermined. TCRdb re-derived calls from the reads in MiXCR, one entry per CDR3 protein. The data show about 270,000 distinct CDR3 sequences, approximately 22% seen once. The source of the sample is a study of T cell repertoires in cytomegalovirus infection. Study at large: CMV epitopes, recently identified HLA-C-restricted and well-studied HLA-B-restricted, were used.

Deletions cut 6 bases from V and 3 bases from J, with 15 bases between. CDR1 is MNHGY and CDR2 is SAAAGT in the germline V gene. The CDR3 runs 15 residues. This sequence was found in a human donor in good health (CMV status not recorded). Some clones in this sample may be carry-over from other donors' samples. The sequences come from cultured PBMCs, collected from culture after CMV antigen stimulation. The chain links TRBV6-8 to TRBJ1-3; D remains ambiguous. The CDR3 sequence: CASSSLVSNGNTIYF. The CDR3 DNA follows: TGTGCCAGCAGCTCCCTCGTCAGCAATGGAAACACCATATATTTT.